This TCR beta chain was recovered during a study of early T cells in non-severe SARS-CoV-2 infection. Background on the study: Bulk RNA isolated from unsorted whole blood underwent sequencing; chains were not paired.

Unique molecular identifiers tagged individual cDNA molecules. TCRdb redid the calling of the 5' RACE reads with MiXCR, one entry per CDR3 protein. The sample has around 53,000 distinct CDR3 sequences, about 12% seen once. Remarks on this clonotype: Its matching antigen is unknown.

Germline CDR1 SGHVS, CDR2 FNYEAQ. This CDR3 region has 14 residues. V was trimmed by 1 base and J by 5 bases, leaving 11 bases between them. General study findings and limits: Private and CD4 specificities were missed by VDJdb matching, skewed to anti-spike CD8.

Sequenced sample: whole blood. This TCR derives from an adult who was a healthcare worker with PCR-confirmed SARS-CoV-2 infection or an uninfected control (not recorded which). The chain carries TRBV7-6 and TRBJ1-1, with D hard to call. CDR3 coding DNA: TGTGCCAGCAGCTTAGATGGGGTTGGTACTGAAGCTTTCTTT. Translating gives CASSLDGVGTEAFF.